The 19 T cell receptor beta chains listed next were all sequenced from one sample in a study of blood T cell repertoires in COVID-19. Repertoires were generated with immunoSEQ multiplex PCR, while TCRdb's copy carries only in-frame clones and drops some. The table records about 370,000 clones, about 89% of them present only once. Input material: peripheral blood. These receptors were taken from a woman younger than 45 with COVID-19, enrolled during active disease.

V is TRBV7-3 and J is TRBJ2-1; 7 bases fit TRBD2. This CDR3 has 16 residues. Germline V gene lookup returns CDR1 SGHTA and CDR2 FQGTGA. J was trimmed by 9 bases and V by 3 bases; bases with no gene match: 14. The CDR3 protein is CASSFRGAGEGSEQFF. In DNA, the CDR3 is TGTGCCAGCAGCTTCCGAGGGGCGGGAGAAGGGAGTGAGCAGTTCTTC.

The J gene is TRBJ2-1, the V gene TRBV19, with TRBD2 identical over 8 bases. V was pared by 3 bases and J by 6 bases, with 7 bases of the junction left unmatched. There are 15 residues in the CDR3. CDR1 and CDR2 from the germline V gene are LNHDA and SQIVND (reference sequence). This CDR3 reads CASSMAGLVINEQFF. As DNA, the CDR3 is TGTGCCAGTAGTATGGCGGGACTAGTGATCAATGAGCAGTTCTTC.

Remarks on this clone: The same CDR3 can be traced to other DNA sequences in this sample. This rearrangement joins TRBV7-2 to TRBJ2-3, with D unclear. V lost 5 bases to trimming and J lost 0 bases, with 3 bases between them. This CDR3 is built from 12 residues. In germline, CDR1 is SGHTA, CDR2 FQGNSA. CDR3 residues: CASSPSTDTQYF. In DNA form, the CDR3 reads TGTGCCAGCAGCCCGAGCACAGATACGCAGTATTTT.

The rearrangement links TRBV20-1 to TRBJ2-1, with D tentatively TRBD2 (6 bases). CDR1 is DFQATT, CDR2 SNEGSKA, per germline (reference sequence). This CDR3 has 16 residues. The V end lost 3 bases, the J end lost 3 bases, and 18 bases lay between the germline ends. CDR3 loop: CSASISGGTLYNEQFF. The CDR3 region has the DNA TGCAGTGCTAGTATTAGCGGCGGAACCCTCTACAATGAGCAGTTCTTC.

The V and J genes are TRBV12-5 and TRBJ2-7, with D uncertain. Germline V gives CDR1 LGHNT, CDR2 FRNRAP. V lost 2 bases and J 0 bases, leaving 5 bases between the germline ends. The CDR3 loop spans 13 amino acids. The CDR3: CASGLFGSYEQYF. The CDR3 bases are TGTGCTAGTGGTTTGTTCGGCTCCTACGAGCAGTACTTC.

The genes are TRBV5-4 and TRBJ2-2; no clear D. This CDR3 comprises 14 residues. CDR1 and CDR2 (germline): SGHNT, YYREEE (reference sequence). Between the trimmed V and J ends, which lost 2 bases and 8 bases, there was a span of 13 bases. The CDR3 sequence is CASSLRRIPGELFF. The CDR3 DNA reads TGTGCCAGCAGCTTAAGGCGGATACCAGGGGAGCTGTTTTTT. The variable domain in full, completed from reference TRBV5-4 and TRBJ2-2, reads ETGVTQSPTHLIKTRGQQVTLRCSSQSGHNTVSWYQQALGQGPQFIFQYYREEENGRGNFPPRFSGLQFPNYSSELNVNALELDDSALYLCASSLRRIPGELFFGEGSRLTVL.

The J gene is TRBJ2-7, the V gene TRBV12-3 or TRBV12-4, with TRBD1 identical over 7 bases. This CDR3 has 12 amino acids. With V trimmed by 6 bases and J by 5 bases, 4 bases remained unmatched. The CDR3 loop is CASRKQGNEQYF. The CDR3 DNA reads TGTGCCAGCAGAAAACAGGGGAACGAGCAGTACTTC.

The chain carries TRBV10-3 and TRBJ2-2, with D perhaps TRBD2 (7 bases). Germline lookup yields CDR1 ENHRY and CDR2 SYGVKD. The V gene lost 11 bases and the J gene lost 6 bases, with 10 bases spanning the gap. The CDR3 runs 11 residues. CDR3 sequence reads: CAGRGSGELFF. CDR3 DNA: TGTGCCGGGAGGGGGTCCGGGGAGCTGTTTTTT.

This chain links TRBV6-1 with TRBJ2-7, with 8 bases that match TRBD1. Losses at the gene ends were 3 bases for V and 1 base for J; bases not matched to a gene: 5. The CDR3 sequence is 15 residues long. CDR1 and CDR2 (germline): MNHNS, SASEGT. CDR3 loop: CASSDRRDRSYEQYF. CDR3 nucleotide sequence: TGTGCCAGCAGTGATCGCCGGGACAGGTCCTACGAGCAGTACTTC.

The chain carries TRBV6-5 and TRBJ2-7, with TRBD2 matching over 8 bases. Germline loops: CDR1 MNHEY, CDR2 SVGAGI. The CDR3 totals 12 residues. Losses at the gene ends were 5 bases for V and 5 bases for J; bases not matched to a gene: 2. Here the CDR3 DNA reads TGTGCCAGCAGTACTAGCGGCAACGAGCAGTACTTC. Translating gives CASSTSGNEQYF.

The chain joins TRBV13 to TRBJ2-5, with a possible D match to TRBD2 (7 bases). V was pared by 5 bases and J by 5 bases, with 24 bases between. The CDR3 consists of 17 residues. Germline assignment: CDR1 PRHDT and CDR2 FYEKMQ (reference sequence). The CDR3 DNA reads TGTGCCAGCAGCGAAGGGGGGGCAGGAGGGGAGGAGGAGACCCAGTACTTC. It is translated as CASSEGGAGGEEETQYF.

This clone was observed a few times. The chain combines TRBV7-2 with TRBJ2-7, with D unclear. The germline V and J ends were trimmed by 3 bases and 0 bases, with 12 bases remaining between them. The CDR3 totals 15 residues. The germline V gene has CDR1 SGHTA and CDR2 FQGNSA. CDR3: CASSFGRLSSYEQYF. The CDR3 nucleotides are TGTGCCAGCAGCTTTGGCAGACTTAGCTCCTACGAGCAGTACTTC.

V is TRBV6-5 and J is TRBJ2-2; 9 bases fit TRBD2. The CDR3 sequence is 15 residues long. Germline V gives CDR1 MNHEY, CDR2 SVGAGI. Trimming took 7 bases from V and 5 from J; bases not matched to a gene: 8. CDR3 in amino acids: CASNTAGGGTGELFF. CDR3 DNA sequence: TGTGCCAGCAACACAGCGGGAGGCGGGACCGGGGAGCTGTTTTTT.

A few counts support this clone. The chain recombines TRBV4-1 with TRBJ2-3; D is possibly TRBD2 (5 bases). Per germline, CDR1 MGHRA and CDR2 YSYEKL. The CDR3 sequence is 15 residues long. Trimming stripped 1 base from V and 0 bases from J, with 8 bases between. The CDR3 bases are TGCGCCAGCAGCCAAGGCAGGACTAGCACAGATACGCAGTATTTT. Amino acids: CASSQGRTSTDTQYF.

This chain connects TRBV9 to TRBJ1-5; no clear D. Deletions cut 0 bases from V and 0 bases from J, with 4 bases between. This CDR3 region has 14 residues. Germline CDR1 and CDR2: SGDLS and YYNGEE. This CDR3 reads CASSVANSNQPQHF. The CDR3 nucleotides are TGTGCCAGCAGCGTAGCTAATAGCAATCAGCCCCAGCATTTT.

V usage is TRBV7-9 and J usage is TRBJ1-5, with D maybe TRBD1 (6 bases). V was trimmed by 5 bases and J by 3 bases, leaving 14 bases between them. This CDR3 region has 15 residues. The germline V gene has CDR1 SEHNR and CDR2 FQNEAQ (reference sequence). CDR3 sequence (DNA): TGTGCCAGCAGCATCGGACAGATTGACAATCAGCCCCAGCATTTT. Its protein product is CASSIGQIDNQPQHF.

This clone was seen a handful of times. V is TRBV15 and J is TRBJ1-4, with 11 bases that match TRBD1. The germline V gene has CDR1 LNHNV and CDR2 YYDKDF (reference sequence). The CDR3 length is 18 residues. V lost 2 bases, J lost 7 bases, and 12 bases stayed unmatched. This CDR3 is CATSRQRGTGGFGEKLFF. The CDR3 bases are TGTGCCACCAGCAGACAAAGGGGGACAGGGGGATTTGGTGAAAAACTGTTTTTT. Variable domain in full (rest from reference TRBV15 and TRBJ1-4): DAMVIQNPRYQVTQFGKPVTLSCSQTLNHNVMYWYQQKSSQAPKLLFHYYDKDFNNEADTPDNFQSRRPNTSFCFLDIRSPGLGDTAMYLCATSRQRGTGGFGEKLFFGSGTQLSVL.

The chain uses TRBV4-1 and TRBJ2-6, with 8 bases matching TRBD1. CDR1 and CDR2 from the germline V gene are MGHRA and YSYEKL. The CDR3 runs 21 residues. Trimming cost V 0 bases and J 0 bases; bases outside gene matches: 13. The CDR3 DNA sequence: TGCGCCAGCAGCCAAGATTTGGCGGACAGGGCCCACCTCTCTGGGGCCAACGTCCTGACTTTC. Protein product: CASSQDLADRAHLSGANVLTF.

The chain combines TRBV3-1 (or the pseudogene TRBV3-2) with TRBJ2-7; D not resolved. V was clipped by 0 bases and J by 1 base, with 7 bases between them. Germline loops: CDR1 LGHDT, CDR2 YNNKEL (reference sequence). CDR3 length equals 14 residues. In DNA, the CDR3 is TGTGCCAGCAGCCAAGATAGAGTTTCCTACGAGCAGTACTTC. The encoded protein is CASSQDRVSYEQYF.